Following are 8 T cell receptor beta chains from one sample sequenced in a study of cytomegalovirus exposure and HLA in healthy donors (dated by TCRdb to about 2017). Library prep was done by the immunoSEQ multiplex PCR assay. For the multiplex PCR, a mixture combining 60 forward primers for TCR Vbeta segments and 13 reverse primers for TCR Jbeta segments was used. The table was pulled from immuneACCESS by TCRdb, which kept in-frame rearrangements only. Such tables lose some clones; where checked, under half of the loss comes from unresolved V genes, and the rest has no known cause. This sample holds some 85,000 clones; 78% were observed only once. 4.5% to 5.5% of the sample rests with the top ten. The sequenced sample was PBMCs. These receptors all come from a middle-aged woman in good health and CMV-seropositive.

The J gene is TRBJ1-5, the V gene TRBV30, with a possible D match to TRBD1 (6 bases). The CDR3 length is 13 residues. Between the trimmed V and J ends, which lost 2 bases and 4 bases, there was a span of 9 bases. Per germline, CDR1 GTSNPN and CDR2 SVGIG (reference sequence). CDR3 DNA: TGTGCCTGGAGTATGGGGGCTAATCAGCCCCAGCATTTT. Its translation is CAWSMGANQPQHF.

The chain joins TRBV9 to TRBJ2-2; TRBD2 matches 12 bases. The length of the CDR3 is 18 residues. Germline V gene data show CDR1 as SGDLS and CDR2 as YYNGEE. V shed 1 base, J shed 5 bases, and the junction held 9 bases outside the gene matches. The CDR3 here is CASSVNHRLAGVTGELFF. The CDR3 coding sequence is TGTGCCAGCAGCGTAAACCACAGACTAGCGGGAGTTACCGGGGAGCTGTTTTTT.

The CDR3 is CASSLRKLKETQYF. CDR3 sequence (DNA): TGTGCCAGCAGCTTACGAAAGCTGAAAGAGACCCAGTACTTC. The chain uses TRBV7-2 and TRBJ2-5; D remains unclear. The CDR3 is 14 amino acids. V lost 2 bases and J lost 3, with 10 bases in between. Germline V gene lookup returns CDR1 SGHTA and CDR2 FQGNSA.

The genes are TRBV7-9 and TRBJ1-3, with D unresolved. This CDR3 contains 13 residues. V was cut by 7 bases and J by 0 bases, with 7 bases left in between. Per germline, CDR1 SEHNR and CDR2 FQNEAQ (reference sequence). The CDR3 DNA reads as TGTGCCAGCACGGGATCCTCTGGAAACACCATATATTTT. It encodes CASTGSSGNTIYF.

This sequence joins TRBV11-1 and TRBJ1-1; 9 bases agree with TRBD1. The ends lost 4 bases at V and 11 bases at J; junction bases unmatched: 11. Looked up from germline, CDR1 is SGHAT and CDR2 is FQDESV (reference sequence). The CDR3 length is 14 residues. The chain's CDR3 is CASSSWTGDPWAFF. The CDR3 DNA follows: TGTGCCAGCAGCTCCTGGACAGGGGATCCTTGGGCTTTCTTT.

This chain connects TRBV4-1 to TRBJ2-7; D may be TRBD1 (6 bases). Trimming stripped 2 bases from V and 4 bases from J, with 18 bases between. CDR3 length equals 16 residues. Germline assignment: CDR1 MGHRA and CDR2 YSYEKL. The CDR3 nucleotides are TGCGCCAGCAGCCAATTACAGGGCCAAAAAGCGTACGAGCAGTACTTC. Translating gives CASSQLQGQKAYEQYF.

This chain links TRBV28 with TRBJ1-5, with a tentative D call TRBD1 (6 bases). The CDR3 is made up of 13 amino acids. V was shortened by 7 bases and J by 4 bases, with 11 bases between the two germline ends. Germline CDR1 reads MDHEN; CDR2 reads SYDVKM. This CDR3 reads CASTQGLNQPQHF. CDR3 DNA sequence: TGTGCCAGCACCCAGGGGTTGAATCAGCCCCAGCATTTT.

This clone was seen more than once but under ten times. CDR3 DNA: TGTGCCAGCCGGGGAGACCGGCGGGAGTCGGTGGACACCGGGGAGCTGTTTTTT. It yields the protein CASRGDRRESVDTGELFF. The chain joins TRBV9 to TRBJ2-2; TRBD2 matches 7 bases. Germline CDR1 and CDR2: SGDLS and YYNGEE. CDR3 length: 18 amino acids. The ends lost 7 bases at V and 3 bases at J; junction bases unmatched: 18.